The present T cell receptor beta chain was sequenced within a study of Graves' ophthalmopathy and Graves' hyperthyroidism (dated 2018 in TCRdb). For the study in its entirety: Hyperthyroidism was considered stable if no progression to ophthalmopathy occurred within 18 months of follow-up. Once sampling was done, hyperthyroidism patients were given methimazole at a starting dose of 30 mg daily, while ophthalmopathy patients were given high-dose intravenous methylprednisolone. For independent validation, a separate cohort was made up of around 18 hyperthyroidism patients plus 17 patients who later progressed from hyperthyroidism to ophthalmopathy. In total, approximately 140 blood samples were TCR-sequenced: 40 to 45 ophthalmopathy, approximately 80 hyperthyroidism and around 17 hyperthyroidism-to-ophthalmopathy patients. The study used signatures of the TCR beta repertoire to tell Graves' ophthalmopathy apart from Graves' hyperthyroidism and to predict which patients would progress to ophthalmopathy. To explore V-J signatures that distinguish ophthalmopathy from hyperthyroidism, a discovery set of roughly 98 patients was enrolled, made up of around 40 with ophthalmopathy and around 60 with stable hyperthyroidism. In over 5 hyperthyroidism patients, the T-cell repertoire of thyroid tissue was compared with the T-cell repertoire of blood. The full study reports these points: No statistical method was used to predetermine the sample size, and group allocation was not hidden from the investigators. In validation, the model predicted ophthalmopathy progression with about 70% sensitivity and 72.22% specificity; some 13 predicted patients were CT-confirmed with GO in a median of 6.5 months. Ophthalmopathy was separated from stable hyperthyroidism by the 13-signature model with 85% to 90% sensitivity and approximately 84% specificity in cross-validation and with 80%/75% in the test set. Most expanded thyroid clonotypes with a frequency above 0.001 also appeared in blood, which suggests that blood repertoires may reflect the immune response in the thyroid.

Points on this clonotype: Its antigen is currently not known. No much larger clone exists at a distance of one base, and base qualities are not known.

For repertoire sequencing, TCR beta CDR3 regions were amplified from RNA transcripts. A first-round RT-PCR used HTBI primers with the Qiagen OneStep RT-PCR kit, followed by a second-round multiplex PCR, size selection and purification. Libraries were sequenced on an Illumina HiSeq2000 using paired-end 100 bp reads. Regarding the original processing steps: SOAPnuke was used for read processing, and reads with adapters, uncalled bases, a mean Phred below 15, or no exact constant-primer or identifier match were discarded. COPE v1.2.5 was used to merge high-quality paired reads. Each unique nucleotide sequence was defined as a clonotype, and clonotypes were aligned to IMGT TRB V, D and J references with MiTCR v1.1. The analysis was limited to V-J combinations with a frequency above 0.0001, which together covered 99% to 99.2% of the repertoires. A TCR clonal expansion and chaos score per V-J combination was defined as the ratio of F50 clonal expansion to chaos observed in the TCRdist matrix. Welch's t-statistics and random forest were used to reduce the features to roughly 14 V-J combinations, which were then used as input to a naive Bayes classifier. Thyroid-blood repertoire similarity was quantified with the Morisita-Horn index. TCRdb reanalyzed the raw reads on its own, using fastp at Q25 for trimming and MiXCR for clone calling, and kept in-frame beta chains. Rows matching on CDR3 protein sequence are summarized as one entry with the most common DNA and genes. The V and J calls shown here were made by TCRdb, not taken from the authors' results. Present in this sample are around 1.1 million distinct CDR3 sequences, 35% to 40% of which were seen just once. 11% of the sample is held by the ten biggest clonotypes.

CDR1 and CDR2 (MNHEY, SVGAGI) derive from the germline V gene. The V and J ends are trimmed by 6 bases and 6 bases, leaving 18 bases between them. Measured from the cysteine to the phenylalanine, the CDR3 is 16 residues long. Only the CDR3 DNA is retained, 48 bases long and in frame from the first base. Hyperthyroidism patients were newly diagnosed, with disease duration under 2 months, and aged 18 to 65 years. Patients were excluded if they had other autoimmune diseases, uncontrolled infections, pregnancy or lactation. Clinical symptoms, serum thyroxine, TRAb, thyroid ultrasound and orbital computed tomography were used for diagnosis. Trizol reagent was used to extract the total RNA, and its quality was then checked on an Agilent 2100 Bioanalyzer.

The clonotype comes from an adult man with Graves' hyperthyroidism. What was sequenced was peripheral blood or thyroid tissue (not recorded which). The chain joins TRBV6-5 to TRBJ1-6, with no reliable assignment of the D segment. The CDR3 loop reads CASSPSREVRNSPLHF. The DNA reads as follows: TGTGCCAGCAGCCCAAGCCGGGAGGTTCGTAATTCACCCCTCCACTTT.